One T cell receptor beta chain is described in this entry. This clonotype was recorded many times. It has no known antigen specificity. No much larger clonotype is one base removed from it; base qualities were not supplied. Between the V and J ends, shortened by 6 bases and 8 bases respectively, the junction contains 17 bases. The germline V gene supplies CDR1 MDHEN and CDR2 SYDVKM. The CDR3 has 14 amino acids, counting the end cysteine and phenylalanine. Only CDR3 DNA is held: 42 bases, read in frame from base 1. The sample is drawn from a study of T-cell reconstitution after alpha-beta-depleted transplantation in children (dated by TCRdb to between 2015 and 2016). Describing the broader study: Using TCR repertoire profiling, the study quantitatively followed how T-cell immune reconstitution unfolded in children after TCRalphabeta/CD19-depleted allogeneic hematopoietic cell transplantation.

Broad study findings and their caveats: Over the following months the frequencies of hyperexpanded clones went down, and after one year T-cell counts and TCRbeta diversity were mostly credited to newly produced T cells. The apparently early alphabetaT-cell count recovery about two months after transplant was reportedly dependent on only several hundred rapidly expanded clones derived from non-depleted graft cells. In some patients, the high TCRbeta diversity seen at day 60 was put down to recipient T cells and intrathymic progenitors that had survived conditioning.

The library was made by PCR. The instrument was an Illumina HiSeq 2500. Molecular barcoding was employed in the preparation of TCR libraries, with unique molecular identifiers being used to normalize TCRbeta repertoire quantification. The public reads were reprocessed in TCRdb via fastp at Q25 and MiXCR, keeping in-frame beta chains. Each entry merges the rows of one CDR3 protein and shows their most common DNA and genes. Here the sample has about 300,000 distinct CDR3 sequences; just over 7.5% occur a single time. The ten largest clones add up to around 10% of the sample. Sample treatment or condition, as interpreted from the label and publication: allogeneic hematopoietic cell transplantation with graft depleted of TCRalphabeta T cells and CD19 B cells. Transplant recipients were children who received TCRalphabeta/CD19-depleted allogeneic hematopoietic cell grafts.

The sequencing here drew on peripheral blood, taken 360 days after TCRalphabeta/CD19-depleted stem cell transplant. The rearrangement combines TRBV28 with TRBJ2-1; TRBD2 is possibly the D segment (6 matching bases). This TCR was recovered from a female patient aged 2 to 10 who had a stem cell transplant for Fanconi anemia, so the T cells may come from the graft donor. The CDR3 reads CASSPRRGRHEQFF. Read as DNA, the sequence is TGTGCCAGCAGCCCGCGGAGGGGCCGCCATGAGCAGTTCTTC.